The 2 T cell receptor beta chains listed next were all sequenced from one sample in a study of control samples from healthy donors and cancer patients. Measured with immunoSEQ multiplex PCR; TCRdb has only the in-frame clones, and not every one. The table includes 60,000 to 95,000 clones, approximately 84% detected once. Sequencing used blood. The receptors stem from a man aged 50-59 years in good health.

The V call is TRBV19, the J call TRBJ1-1, with a possible D match to TRBD1 (5 bases). Germline V lookup: CDR1 LNHDA, CDR2 SQIVND (reference sequence). V lost 10 bases to trimming and J lost 4 bases, with 16 bases between them. The length of the CDR3 is 13 residues. Written as DNA, the CDR3 is TGTGCCACCAAGTATAGGGGTGGCACTGAAGCTTTCTTT. This gives the protein CATKYRGGTEAFF.

In this sample, this clone turned up once. The V gene is TRBV7-2, the J gene TRBJ2-5; 7 bases align to TRBD2. The CDR3 length is 15 residues. Germline CDR1 is SGHTA and CDR2 is FQGNSA. J was trimmed by 4 bases and V by 5 bases; bases with no gene match: 10. This chain's CDR3 is CASSPRTRSGETQYF. The CDR3 DNA follows: TGTGCCAGCAGCCCCAGGACTAGAAGTGGAGAGACCCAGTACTTC. Looking up the rest from reference TRBV7-2 and TRBJ2-5 gives the full variable domain: GAGVSQSPSNKVTEKGKDVELRCDPISGHTALYWYRQSLGQGLEFLIYFQGNSAPDKSGLPSDRFSAERTGGSVSTLTIQRTQQEDSAVYLCASSPRTRSGETQYFGPGTRLLVL.